This section outlines one TCR beta chain sequence together with its context. The record originates from a study of blood T cell repertoires in COVID-19. Study-wide background: COVID-19 samples, acute and convalescent, were from the United States, Italy and Spain. From T cells, B-cell-depleted T cells, or PBMCs came the material, which was cDNA or gDNA.

Germline loops: CDR1 SGHTA, CDR2 FQGNSA. The CDR3 has 14 residues. V lost 5 bases to trimming and J lost 8 bases, with 18 bases between them. The data were produced by immunoSEQ multiplex PCR, yet TCRdb's version contains in-frame clones alone and is incomplete. The sample lists tens of thousands of clones; over 70% were seen once. What was sequenced was peripheral blood. This sequence was found in a man aged 50-60 years with active COVID-19. The chain uses TRBV7-2 and TRBJ1-2; D remains ambiguous. CDR3 sequence reads: CASSLPAATRGYTF. As DNA, the CDR3 is TGTGCCAGCAGCCTCCCGGCAGCAACGAGGGGCTACACCTTC.